This section outlines one T cell receptor (beta chain) sequence together with its context. Its antigen is currently unknown. The CDR3 spans 13 residues. Germline V lookup: CDR1 SNHLY, CDR2 FYNNEI. Trimming took 0 bases from V and 7 from J, leaving 9 bases between them. Data came from immunoSEQ multiplex PCR; TCRdb stores just in-frame clones and leaves some out. The sample has some 90,000 clones; around 91% are singletons. The data stem from a study of T cell responses to AZD1222 COVID-19 vaccine. Study-level findings and limits: Elevations in Spike-specific TCR breadth and depth followed administration of two AZD1222 doses. Nearly half of unique spike-specific TCRs reportedly avoided B.1.351 and B.1.1.7 mutated regions. The peak T cell response came first, and repertoires were sampled only after it. The donor group comprised mostly white British people and more females; the analysis possibly underestimated clonal diversity.

The chain recombines TRBV2 with TRBJ1-1; D call uncertain. This receptor was taken from an adult in good health. Sample: peripheral blood, taken on day 0 of MenACWY control vaccination. The CDR3 DNA is TGTGCCAGCAGTGAAGCGCGTGCAGGTGAAGCTTTCTTT. Its protein product is CASSEARAGEAFF. The variable domain in full, with the rest retrieved from reference TRBV2 and TRBJ1-1, is EPEVTQTPSHQVTQMGQEVILRCVPISNHLYFYWYRQILGQKVEFLVSFYNNEISEKSEIFDDQFSVERPDGSNFTLKIRSTKLEDSAMYFCASSEARAGEAFFGQGTRLTVV.